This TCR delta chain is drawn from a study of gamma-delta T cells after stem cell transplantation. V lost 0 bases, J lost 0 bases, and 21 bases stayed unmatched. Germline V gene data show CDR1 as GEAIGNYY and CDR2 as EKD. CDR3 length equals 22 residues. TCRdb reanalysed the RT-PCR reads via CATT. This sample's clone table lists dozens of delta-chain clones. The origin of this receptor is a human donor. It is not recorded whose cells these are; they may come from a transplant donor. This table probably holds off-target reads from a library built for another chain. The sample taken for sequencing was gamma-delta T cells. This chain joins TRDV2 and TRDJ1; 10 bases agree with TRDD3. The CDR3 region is CACDTLEILGDARMKYTDKLIF. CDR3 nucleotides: TGTGCCTGTGACACCCTGGAAATACTGGGGGATGCCCGAATGAAGTACACCGATAAACTCATCTTT.